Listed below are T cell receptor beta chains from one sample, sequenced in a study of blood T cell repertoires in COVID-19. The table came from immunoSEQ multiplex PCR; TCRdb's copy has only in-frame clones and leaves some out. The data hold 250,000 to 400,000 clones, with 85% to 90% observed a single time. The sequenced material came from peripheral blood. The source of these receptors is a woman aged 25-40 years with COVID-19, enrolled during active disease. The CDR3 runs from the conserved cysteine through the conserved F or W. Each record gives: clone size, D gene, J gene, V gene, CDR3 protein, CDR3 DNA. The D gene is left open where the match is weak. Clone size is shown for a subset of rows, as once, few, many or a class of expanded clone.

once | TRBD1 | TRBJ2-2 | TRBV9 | CASSEGAGKNLNTGELFF | TGTGCCAGCAGCGAGGGGGCAGGCAAAAATTTGAACACCGGGGAGCTGTTTTTT
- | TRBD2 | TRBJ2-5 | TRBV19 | CASSMGLAGGQETQYF | TGTGCCAGTAGTATGGGACTAGCGGGAGGACAAGAGACCCAGTACTTC
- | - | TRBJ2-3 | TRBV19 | CASSPMGDPQYF | TGTGCCAGTAGTCCGATGGGAGATCCGCAGTATTTT
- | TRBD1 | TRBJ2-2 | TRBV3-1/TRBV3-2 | CASSPTGQGANTGELFF | TGTGCCAGCAGCCCCACCGGACAGGGGGCGAACACCGGGGAGCTGTTTTTT
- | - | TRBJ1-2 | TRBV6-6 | CASTGANYGYTF | TGTGCCAGCACGGGAGCTAACTATGGCTACACCTTC
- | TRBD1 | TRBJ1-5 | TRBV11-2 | CASSLNPGGSQPQHF | TGTGCCAGCAGCTTAAATCCAGGGGGAAGTCAGCCCCAGCATTTT
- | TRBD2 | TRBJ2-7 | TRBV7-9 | CASSLDLAGGRHEQYF | TGTGCCAGCAGCTTAGATCTAGCGGGAGGCCGTCACGAGCAGTACTTC
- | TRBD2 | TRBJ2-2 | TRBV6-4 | CASSTRLAGDNAGELFF | TGTGCCAGCAGTACTAGACTAGCGGGAGATAATGCCGGGGAGCTGTTTTTT
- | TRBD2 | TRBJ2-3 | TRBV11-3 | CASSPRSGGGTDTQYF | TGTGCCAGCAGCCCTAGGAGTGGGGGAGGGACAGATACGCAGTATTTT
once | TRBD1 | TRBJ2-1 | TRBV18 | CASSWDRHNEQFF | TGTGCCAGCTCCTGGGACAGACACAATGAGCAGTTCTTC
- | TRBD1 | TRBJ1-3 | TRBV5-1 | CASQWTGGSGNTIYF | TGCGCCAGCCAGTGGACAGGGGGCAGTGGAAACACCATATATTTT
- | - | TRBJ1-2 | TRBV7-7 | CASSLRLANYGYTF | TGTGCCAGCAGCCTACGGTTAGCTAACTATGGCTACACCTTC
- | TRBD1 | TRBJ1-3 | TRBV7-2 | CASSLAATGINGNTIYF | TGTGCCAGCAGCTTAGCCGCGACAGGGATAAATGGAAACACCATATATTTT
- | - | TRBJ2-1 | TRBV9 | CASSVDGVRDTAYNEQFF | TGTGCCAGCAGCGTAGACGGGGTCCGGGACACAGCCTACAATGAGCAGTTCTTC
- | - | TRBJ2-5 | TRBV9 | CASSGRDSYGETQYF | TGTGCCAGCAGCGGCCGGGACTCGTACGGGGAGACCCAGTACTTC
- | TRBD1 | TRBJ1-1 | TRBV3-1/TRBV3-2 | CASTGQRNTEAFF | TGTGCCAGTACGGGACAGCGGAACACTGAAGCTTTCTTT
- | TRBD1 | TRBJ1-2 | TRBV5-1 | CASSLGQDERYTF | TGCGCCAGCAGCCTGGGACAGGACGAGCGCTACACCTTC
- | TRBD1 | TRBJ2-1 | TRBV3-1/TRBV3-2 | CASSLGTGPSYNEQFF | TGTGCCAGCAGCCTGGGGACAGGGCCTTCCTACAATGAGCAGTTCTTC
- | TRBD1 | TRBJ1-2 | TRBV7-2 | CASSWGTGRARDGYTF | TGTGCCAGCAGCTGGGGGACAGGGAGGGCAAGAGATGGCTACACCTTC
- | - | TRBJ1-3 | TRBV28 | CASSLGHSGNTIYF | TGTGCCAGCAGTTTAGGCCACTCTGGAAACACCATATATTTT
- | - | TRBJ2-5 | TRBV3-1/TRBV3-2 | CASSIIQETQYF | TGTGCCAGCAGCATTATCCAAGAGACCCAGTACTTC
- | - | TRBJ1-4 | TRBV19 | CASRRQWTTNEKLFF | TGTGCCAGTAGGCGACAGTGGACAACTAATGAAAAACTGTTTTTT
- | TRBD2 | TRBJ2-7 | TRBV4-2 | CASSQDRTSGSPYEQYF | TGTGCCAGCAGCCAAGACAGGACTAGCGGGAGCCCCTACGAGCAGTACTTC
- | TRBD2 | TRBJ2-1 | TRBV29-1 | CSVRLAEQGVNEQFF | TGCAGCGTCCGACTAGCGGAGCAAGGGGTGAATGAGCAGTTCTTC
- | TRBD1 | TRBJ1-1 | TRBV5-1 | CASSSSDRVWPEAFF | TGCGCCAGCAGCTCCTCCGACAGGGTGTGGCCTGAAGCTTTCTTT
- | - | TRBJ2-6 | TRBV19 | CASSIEGRVTEPSGANVLTF | TGTGCCAGTAGTATAGAAGGCCGGGTGACAGAGCCCTCTGGGGCCAACGTCCTGACTTTC
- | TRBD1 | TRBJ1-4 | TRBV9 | CASSVGTGGEIGEKLFF | TGTGCCAGCAGCGTAGGGACAGGGGGTGAGATAGGTGAAAAACTGTTTTTT
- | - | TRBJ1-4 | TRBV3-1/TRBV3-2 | CASSQESEKLFF | TGTGCCAGCAGCCAAGAGAGTGAAAAACTGTTTTTT
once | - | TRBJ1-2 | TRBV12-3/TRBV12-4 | CASTESSNYGYTF | TGTGCCAGCACCGAGTCCTCTAACTATGGCTACACCTTC
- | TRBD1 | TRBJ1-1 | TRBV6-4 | CASSPGQANTEAFF | TGTGCCAGCAGCCCGGGACAGGCCAACACTGAAGCTTTCTTT
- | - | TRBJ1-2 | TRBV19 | CASSMGPASGYTF | TGTGCCAGTAGTATGGGCCCCGCCAGCGGCTACACCTTC
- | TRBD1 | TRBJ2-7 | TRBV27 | CASHPGTEASYEQYF | TGTGCCAGCCACCCAGGGACAGAAGCCTCCTACGAGCAGTACTTC
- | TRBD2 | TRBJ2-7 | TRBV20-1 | CNSGGYEQYF | TGCAACTCGGGGGGATACGAGCAGTACTTC
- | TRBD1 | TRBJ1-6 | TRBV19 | CASSERQGSWDSPLHF | TGTGCCAGTAGCGAACGACAGGGATCATGGGATTCACCCCTCCACTTT
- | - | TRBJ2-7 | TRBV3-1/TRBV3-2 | CASSQGAGPIHEQYF | TGTGCCAGCAGCCAAGGGGCAGGGCCCATCCACGAGCAGTACTTC
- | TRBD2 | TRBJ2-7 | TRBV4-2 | CASSQTSGRWHEQYF | TGTGCCAGCAGCCAGACTAGCGGGAGATGGCACGAGCAGTACTTC
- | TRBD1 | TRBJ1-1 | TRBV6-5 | CATRQGNTEAFF | TGTGCCACCCGACAGGGGAACACTGAAGCTTTCTTT
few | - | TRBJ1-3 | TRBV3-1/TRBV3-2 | CASSPTSGSGNTIYF | TGTGCCAGCAGCCCCACCTCGGGATCTGGAAACACCATATATTTT
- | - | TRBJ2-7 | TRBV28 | CASGSRTVSYEQYF | TGTGCCAGCGGCAGCAGGACAGTATCCTACGAGCAGTACTTC
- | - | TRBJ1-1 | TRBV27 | CASSSPGGRTEAFF | TGTGCCAGCAGTTCCCCGGGGGGTCGGACTGAAGCTTTCTTT
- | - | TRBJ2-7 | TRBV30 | CAWSAGYGGVDDEQYF | TGTGCCTGGAGCGCCGGGTATGGAGGGGTTGACGACGAGCAGTACTTC
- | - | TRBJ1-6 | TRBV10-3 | CAIREPSRNSPLHF | TGTGCCATCAGAGAACCATCGAGGAATTCACCCCTCCACTTT